These 15 T cell receptor beta chains were sequenced from one sample in a study of T cells in tumors after PD-1 blockade. TCRdb's table, derived via immunoSEQ multiplex PCR, lists solely in-frame clones and lacks some. The table lists about 60,000 clones, about 74% of them singletons, with around 5% in the top ten. The sample in question was PBMCs, obtained after anti-PD-1 treatment. These receptors were collected from a human donor with basal cell carcinoma.

V usage is TRBV2 and J usage is TRBJ1-2, with a tentative D call TRBD1 (6 bases). The germline V and J ends were trimmed by 3 bases and 7 bases, with 15 bases remaining between them. The CDR3 consists of 14 residues. The germline V gene encodes CDR1 SNHLY and CDR2 FYNNEI. CDR3 loop: CASSDSLAGVGYTF. In DNA, the CDR3 is TGTGCCAGCAGTGATTCTTTGGCAGGGGTTGGCTACACCTTC.

The chain combines TRBV5-1 with TRBJ2-5; D possibly corresponds to TRBD2 (7 bases). This CDR3 spans 14 amino acids. Germline CDR1 SGHRS, CDR2 YFSETQ. With 5 bases removed from V and 2 bases from J, the gap between germline ends came to 13 bases. In DNA form, the CDR3 reads TGCGCCAGCAGTAAAGGGGGGGGTCAAGAGACCCAGTACTTC. Encoded protein: CASSKGGGQETQYF.

This chain uses TRBV5-4 with TRBJ2-4; D assignment may be TRBD1 or TRBD2 (7 bases each). Trimming removed 4 bases from V and 1 base from J, with 21 bases in between. From germline, CDR1 is SGHNT and CDR2 YYREEE (reference sequence). The CDR3 has 18 amino acids. In DNA, the CDR3 is TGTGCCAGCAGCCCGGCTCGTGGGCAGGGGGGGGCCAAAAACATTCAGTACTTC. Its protein is CASSPARGQGGAKNIQYF.

This clone turned up a few times. V and J are TRBV5-4 and TRBJ2-7; D might be TRBD1 or TRBD2, each matching 5 bases. Germline values: CDR1 SGHNT, CDR2 YYREEE (reference sequence). The CDR3 length is 14 residues. V shed 4 bases and J shed 3 bases, with 14 bases lying between them. CDR3 DNA sequence: TGTGCCAGCAGCACCCGGGACGGCCACTACGAGCAGTACTTC. Its protein product is CASSTRDGHYEQYF.

Points on this clone: Other DNA sequences in this sample translate to the same CDR3. The chain carries TRBV3-1 (or the pseudogene TRBV3-2) and TRBJ1-3; possible D gene TRBD1, 5 bases. Germline-derived CDR1 and CDR2 are LGHDT and YNNKEL (reference sequence). Trimming removed 2 bases from V and 0 bases from J, with 8 bases in between. This CDR3 is 15 amino acids long. CDR3 loop: CASSQRGGSGNTIYF. The CDR3, as DNA: TGTGCCAGCAGCCAAAGGGGAGGCTCTGGAAACACCATATATTTT.

This clone was counted between two and nine times. V usage is TRBV14 and J usage is TRBJ1-6, with no clear D. This CDR3 is 14 amino acids long. V lost 0 bases and J 9 bases, leaving 9 bases between the germline ends. Germline assignment: CDR1 SGHDN and CDR2 FVKESK. The CDR3 DNA reads as TGTGCCAGCAGCCAAGAGCCGTGGGGTTCACCCCTCCACTTT. Translation: CASSQEPWGSPLHF.

The V call is TRBV19, the J call TRBJ1-5; no clear D gene. Germline CDR1 and CDR2: LNHDA and SQIVND (reference sequence). The CDR3 length is 16 residues. Trimming took off 4 bases at V and 4 bases at J, with 17 bases between the two ends. In nucleotides, the CDR3 is TGTGCCAGTAGTACAAGGGAGGGTGGAGAGAATCAGCCCCAGCATTTT. Its protein product is CASSTREGGENQPQHF.

This clone was seen once. The V gene is TRBV28, the J gene TRBJ2-3; D remains ambiguous. The CDR3 runs 11 residues. Germline V gene lookup returns CDR1 MDHEN and CDR2 SYDVKM. Trimming took off 6 bases at V and 3 bases at J, with 4 bases between the two ends. Here the CDR3 DNA reads TGTGCCAGCAGCAGAACAGATACGCAGTATTTT. Translated, it gives CASSRTDTQYF.

The chain recombines TRBV9 with TRBJ2-2; TRBD2 agrees at 8 bases. J was trimmed by 6 bases and V by 4 bases; bases with no gene match: 11. The CDR3 consists of 16 residues. Germline loops: CDR1 SGDLS, CDR2 YYNGEE. CDR3 sequence reads: CASSPQRAGAPGELFF. CDR3 sequence (DNA): TGTGCCAGCAGCCCCCAAAGAGCGGGGGCTCCCGGGGAGCTGTTTTTT.

This clone was found once. The J gene is TRBJ2-5, the V gene TRBV3-1 (or the pseudogene TRBV3-2); TRBD1 or TRBD2 may be the D gene (6 bases each). From germline, CDR1 is LGHDT and CDR2 YNNKEL (reference sequence). The CDR3 consists of 16 residues. V gave up 0 bases and J gave up 5 bases, with 16 bases separating them. CDR3 loop: CASSQDEEGGGETQYF. In DNA, the CDR3 is TGTGCCAGCAGCCAAGATGAAGAGGGGGGCGGGGAGACCCAGTACTTC.

This chain joins TRBV7-9 and TRBJ2-5; D uncertain. The CDR3 has 12 residues. Germline V gene lookup returns CDR1 SEHNR and CDR2 FQNEAQ (reference sequence). Trimming cost V 5 bases and J 5 bases, with 9 bases left between them. CDR3 bases: TGTGCCAGCAGCCACCGGCAGGAGACCCAGTACTTC. This codes for CASSHRQETQYF.

CDR3 sequence: CASSRDLYNEQFF. The CDR3 DNA follows: TGTGCCAGCAGCAGGGACCTGTACAATGAGCAGTTCTTC. This chain links TRBV6-5 with TRBJ2-1, with D perhaps assigned TRBD1 or TRBD2 (5 bases each). Trimming removed 6 bases at V and 4 bases at J, with 10 bases between. CDR1 and CDR2 (germline): MNHEY, SVGAGI. This CDR3 region has 13 residues.

The rearrangement uses TRBV30 and TRBJ2-3; TRBD1 matches 8 bases. J gave up 1 base and V 5 bases, and 5 bases lay outside the gene matches. The CDR3 extends over 14 amino acids. The V gene's germline CDR1 is GTSNPN and CDR2 SVGIG (reference sequence). The CDR3 spells CAWEPGQGTDTQYF. The CDR3 DNA reads as TGTGCCTGGGAACCGGGACAGGGCACAGATACGCAGTATTTT.

The V call is TRBV19, the J call TRBJ1-5; D is perhaps TRBD1 (6 bases). CDR3 length equals 14 residues. Deletions cut 1 base from V and 4 bases from J, with 8 bases between. Germline-derived CDR1 and CDR2 are LNHDA and SQIVND (reference sequence). In DNA, the CDR3 is TGTGCCAGTAGTATAGGCACAGGGAATCAGCCCCAGCATTTT. The encoded protein is CASSIGTGNQPQHF.

The chain links TRBV6-6 to TRBJ2-3; TRBD1 matches at 8 bases. Germline assignment: CDR1 MNHNY and CDR2 SVGAGI (reference sequence). This CDR3 comprises 16 residues. V lost 5 bases to trimming and J lost 0 bases; unmatched junction nucleotides: 7. The CDR3 reads CASSGWTGNSTDTQYF. The CDR3, as DNA: TGTGCCAGCAGTGGTTGGACAGGGAATAGCACAGATACGCAGTATTTT.